Shown below are 13 T cell receptor beta chains from a single sample sequenced in a study of read filtering for tumor transcriptome and immune sequencing. From about 400 ng of RNA, a library with molecular barcoded alpha/delta and beta/gamma adaptors was made. TCRdb independently ran MiXCR on the reads; one entry per CDR3 protein. The sample comprises 50,000 to 65,000 distinct CDR3 sequences, under 20% of which are singletons, and around an eighth rests with the top ten. The sample comprised a population of CD138-negative cells sorted from bone marrow. The receptor set was obtained from a donor older than 35 with multiple myeloma.

This clonotype was recorded at least ten times. The chain employs TRBV20-1 and TRBJ2-1, with no clear D. CDR3 length equals 14 residues. Trimming took off 1 base at V and 6 bases at J, with 13 bases between the two ends. Germline values: CDR1 DFQATT, CDR2 SNEGSKA (reference sequence). The CDR3 reads CSARARNKANEQFF. CDR3 nucleotide sequence: TGCAGTGCTAGAGCCCGGAACAAGGCCAATGAGCAGTTCTTC.

In this sample, this clonotype turned up many times. This chain links TRBV28 with TRBJ2-3; unclear D gene. With 8 bases removed from V and 7 bases from J, the gap between germline ends came to 16 bases. CDR3 length equals 13 residues. Germline lookup yields CDR1 MDHEN and CDR2 SYDVKM. CDR3 loop: CASVTYPTHTQYF. The CDR3 nucleotides read TGTGCCAGCGTCACCTACCCCACCCATACGCAGTATTTT. Complete variable domain (other parts from reference TRBV28 and TRBJ2-3): DVKVTQSSRYLVKRTGEKVFLECVQDMDHENMFWYRQDPGLGLRLIYFSYDVKMKEKGDIPEGYSVSREKKERFSLILESASTNQTSMYLCASVTYPTHTQYFGPGTRLTVL.

This clonotype was found many times. CDR3 sequence (DNA): TGTGCCAGCAGTACTGAGGCGGGGGAACAAGAGACCCAGTACTTC. Amino acid sequence: CASSTEAGEQETQYF. V usage is TRBV7-2 and J usage is TRBJ2-5, with 7 bases that match TRBD2. V was clipped by 6 bases and J by 2 bases; unmatched bases: 9. In germline, CDR1 is SGHTA, CDR2 FQGNSA. This CDR3 is 15 amino acids long.

Remarks on this clonotype: This may be a read error: a much more frequent sequence differs by one nucleotide. CDR3 amino acids: CSVVGPGDYQPQHF. The CDR3 bases are TGCAGCGTTGTCGGGCCAGGGGACTATCAGCCCCAGCATTTT. This chain links TRBV29-1 with TRBJ1-5; TRBD1 is a possible D gene (6 bases). Between the trimmed V and J ends, which lost 4 bases and 5 bases, there was a span of 15 bases. Germline CDR1 reads SQVTM; CDR2 reads ANQGSEA. CDR3 size: 14 residues.

This clonotype has at least ten counts. The V call is TRBV10-3, the J call TRBJ2-3, with 8 bases identical to TRBD1. The J segment lost 1 base and the V segment lost 7 bases, leaving 7 bases of the junction unmatched. Germline CDR1 and CDR2: ENHRY and SYGVKD. This CDR3 has 15 amino acids. CDR3 sequence (DNA): TGTGCCATCAACTCCGGACAGGGTGGCACAGATACGCAGTATTTT. This sequence encodes CAINSGQGGTDTQYF.

This clonotype appeared many times. The CDR3 region has the DNA TGTGCCTGGACCACCGGACAGGGGTCCCACGAGCAGTACTTC. Protein product: CAWTTGQGSHEQYF. The rearrangement uses TRBV30 and TRBJ2-7, with 9 bases lining up with TRBD1. This CDR3 is built from 14 residues. The V gene end was trimmed by 4 bases and the J gene end by 5 bases; junction bases not matched to a gene: 9. Germline V lookup: CDR1 GTSNPN, CDR2 SVGIG (reference sequence).

This clonotype occurred many times. J is TRBJ1-1 and V is TRBV7-9; D is ambiguous. This CDR3 is built from 13 residues. In germline, CDR1 is SEHNR, CDR2 FQNEAQ (reference sequence). V shed 5 bases and J shed 1 base, with 8 bases lying between them. The CDR3 nucleotides are TGTGCCAGCAGCACGGGAGCGAACACTGAAGCTTTCTTT. Translation: CASSTGANTEAFF.

This clonotype was counted many times. J is TRBJ2-6 and V is TRBV11-3; D ambiguous. The V gene's germline CDR1 is SGHNT and CDR2 YENEEA. V lost 5 bases and J 2 bases, leaving 10 bases between the germline ends. The CDR3 extends over 15 amino acids. The CDR3 spells CASSLFGAGANVLTF. The CDR3 DNA follows: TGTGCCAGCAGCCTTTTTGGGGCTGGGGCCAACGTCCTGACTTTC.

The V gene is TRBV12-3 or TRBV12-4, the J gene TRBJ2-7, with 9 positions matching TRBD1. V lost 8 bases to trimming and J lost 0 bases; unmatched junction nucleotides: 11. The CDR3 is made up of 16 amino acids. The CDR3 DNA is TGTGCCAGCGGAAAGGGACAGGGAGCATCCTCCTACGAGCAGTACTTC. As protein: CASGKGQGASSYEQYF.

Ten or more counts support this clonotype. V usage is TRBV2 and J usage is TRBJ2-2; D might be TRBD1 (6 bases). The germline gives CDR1 SNHLY, CDR2 FYNNEI. V shed 3 bases and J shed 1 base, with 9 bases lying between them. The CDR3 loop spans 15 amino acids. The CDR3 DNA reads TGTGCCAGCAGTGAGCAGGGGATGAACACCGGGGAGCTGTTTTTT. Translation gives CASSEQGMNTGELFF.

This clonotype was seen only a few times. V gene TRBV11-1 combines with J gene TRBJ2-3; 10 bases line up with TRBD2. Germline trimming cut 8 bases from V and 5 bases from J; bases unmatched to any gene: 7. Germline V gives CDR1 SGHAT, CDR2 FQDESV (reference sequence). CDR3 length: 14 amino acids. CDR3 region: CASELAGYGDTQYF. CDR3 bases: TGTGCCAGCGAACTAGCGGGGTATGGAGATACGCAGTATTTT.

The table lists this clonotype with many counts. The V gene is TRBV20-1, the J gene TRBJ2-3, with 11 bases lining up with TRBD2. V trimming: 4 bases; J trimming: 10 bases; junction bases outside the gene matches: 7. In germline, CDR1 is DFQATT, CDR2 SNEGSKA (reference sequence). The CDR3 has 13 residues. The CDR3 DNA reads as TGCAGTGCTAAACTAGCGGGAGAGGTGGCGCAGTATTTT. Translation: CSAKLAGEVAQYF.

As to this clonotype: A much larger clonotype is one base distant, so this may be a read error. The chain recombines TRBV29-1 with TRBJ2-6, with D uncertain. The CDR3 length is 14 residues. Germline V gene data show CDR1 as SQVTM and CDR2 as ANQGSEA. V was shortened by 5 bases and J by 0 bases, with 8 bases between the two germline ends. CDR3 DNA: TGCAGCGTTCGAATTAACTCTGGGGCCAACGTCCTGACTTTC. Residues: CSVRINSGANVLTF.